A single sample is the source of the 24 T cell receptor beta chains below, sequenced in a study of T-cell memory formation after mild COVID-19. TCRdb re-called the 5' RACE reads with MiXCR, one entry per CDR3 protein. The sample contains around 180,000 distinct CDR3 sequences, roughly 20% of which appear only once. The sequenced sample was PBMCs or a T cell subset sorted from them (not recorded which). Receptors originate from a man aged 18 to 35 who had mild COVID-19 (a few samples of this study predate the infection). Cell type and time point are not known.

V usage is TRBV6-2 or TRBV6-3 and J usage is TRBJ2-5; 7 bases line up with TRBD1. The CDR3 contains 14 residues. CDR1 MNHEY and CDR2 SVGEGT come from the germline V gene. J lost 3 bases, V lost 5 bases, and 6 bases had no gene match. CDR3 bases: TGTGCCAGCAGTCAATCAGGGGGAAAAGAGACCCAGTACTTC. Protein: CASSQSGGKETQYF.

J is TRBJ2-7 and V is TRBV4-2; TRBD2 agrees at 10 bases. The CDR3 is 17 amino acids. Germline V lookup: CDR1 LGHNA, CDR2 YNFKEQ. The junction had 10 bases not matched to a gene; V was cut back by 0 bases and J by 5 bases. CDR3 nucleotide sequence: TGTGCCAGCAGCCAAGATCGGGGAGCGGGGGGGCACGACGAGCAGTACTTC. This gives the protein CASSQDRGAGGHDEQYF.

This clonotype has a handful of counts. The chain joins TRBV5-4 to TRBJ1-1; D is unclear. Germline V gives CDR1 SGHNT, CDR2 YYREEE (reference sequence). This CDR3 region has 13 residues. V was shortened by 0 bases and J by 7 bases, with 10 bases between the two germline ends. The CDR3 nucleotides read TGTGCCAGCAGCTTGGCCGCGGGAGGTGAAGCTTTCTTT. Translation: CASSLAAGGEAFF.

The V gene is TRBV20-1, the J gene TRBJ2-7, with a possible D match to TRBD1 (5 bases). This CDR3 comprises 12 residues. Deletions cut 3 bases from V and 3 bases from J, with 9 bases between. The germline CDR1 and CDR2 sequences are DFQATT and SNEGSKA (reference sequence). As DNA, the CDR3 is TGCAGTGCTAGTAGGGGAATCTACGAGCAGTACTTC. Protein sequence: CSASRGIYEQYF.

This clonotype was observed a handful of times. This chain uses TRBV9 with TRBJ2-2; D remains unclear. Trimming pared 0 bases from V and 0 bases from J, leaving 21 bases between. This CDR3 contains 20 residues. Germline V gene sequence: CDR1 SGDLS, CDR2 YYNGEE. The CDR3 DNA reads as TGTGCCAGCAGCGTAGCGGCGGTCAGGATACCCCCGTCGAACACCGGGGAGCTGTTTTTT. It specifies CASSVAAVRIPPSNTGELFF.

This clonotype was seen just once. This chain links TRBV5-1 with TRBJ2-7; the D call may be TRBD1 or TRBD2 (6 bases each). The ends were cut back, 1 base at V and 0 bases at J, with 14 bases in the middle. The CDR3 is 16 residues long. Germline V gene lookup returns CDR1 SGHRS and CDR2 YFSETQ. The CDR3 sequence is CASSLSPGALSYEQYF. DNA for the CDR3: TGCGCCAGCAGCTTGTCCCCGGGGGCCCTCTCCTACGAGCAGTACTTC. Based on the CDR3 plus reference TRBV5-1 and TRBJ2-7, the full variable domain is KAGVTQTPRYLIKTRGQQVTLSCSPISGHRSVSWYQQTPGQGLQFLFEYFSETQRNKGNFPGRFSGRQFSNSRSEMNVSTLELGDSALYLCASSLSPGALSYEQYFGPGTRLTVT.

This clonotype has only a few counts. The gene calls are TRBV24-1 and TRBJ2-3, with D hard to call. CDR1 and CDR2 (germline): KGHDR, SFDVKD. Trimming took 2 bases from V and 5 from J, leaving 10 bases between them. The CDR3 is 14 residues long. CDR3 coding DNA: TGTGCCACCAGTGATTCAAGTACGGGAGATACGCAGTATTTT. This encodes CATSDSSTGDTQYF.

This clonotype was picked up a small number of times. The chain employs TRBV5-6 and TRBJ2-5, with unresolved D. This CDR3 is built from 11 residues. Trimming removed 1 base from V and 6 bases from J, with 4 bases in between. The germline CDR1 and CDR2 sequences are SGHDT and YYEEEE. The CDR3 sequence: CASSLRQTQYF. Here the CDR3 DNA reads TGTGCCAGCAGCTTGAGACAGACCCAGTACTTC.

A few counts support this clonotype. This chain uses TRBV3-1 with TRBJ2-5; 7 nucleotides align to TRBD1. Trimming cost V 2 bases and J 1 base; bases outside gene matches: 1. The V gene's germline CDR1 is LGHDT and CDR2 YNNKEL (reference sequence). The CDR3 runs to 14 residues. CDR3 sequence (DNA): TGTGCCAGCAGCCAACGGGACAGCCAAGAGACCCAGTACTTC. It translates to CASSQRDSQETQYF.

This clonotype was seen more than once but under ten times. DNA for the CDR3: TGTGCCAGCACCCACATAGACAGGGGGAAATATGGCTACACCTTC. This translates into CASTHIDRGKYGYTF. V is TRBV7-8 and J is TRBJ1-2, with 9 bases lining up with TRBD1. Germline loops: CDR1 SGHVS, CDR2 FQNEAQ. The CDR3 extends over 15 amino acids. V lost 7 bases to trimming and J lost 5 bases; unmatched junction nucleotides: 11.

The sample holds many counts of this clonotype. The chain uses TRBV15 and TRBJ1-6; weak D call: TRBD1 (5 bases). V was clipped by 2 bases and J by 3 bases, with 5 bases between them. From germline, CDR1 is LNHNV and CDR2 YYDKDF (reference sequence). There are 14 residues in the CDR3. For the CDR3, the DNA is TGTGCCACCAGCAGACAGGGCTATAATTCACCCCTCCACTTT. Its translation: CATSRQGYNSPLHF. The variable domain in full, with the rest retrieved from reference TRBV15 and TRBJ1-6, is DAMVIQNPRYQVTQFGKPVTLSCSQTLNHNVMYWYQQKSSQAPKLLFHYYDKDFNNEADTPDNFQSRRPNTSFCFLDIRSPGLGDTAMYLCATSRQGYNSPLHFGNGTRLTVT.

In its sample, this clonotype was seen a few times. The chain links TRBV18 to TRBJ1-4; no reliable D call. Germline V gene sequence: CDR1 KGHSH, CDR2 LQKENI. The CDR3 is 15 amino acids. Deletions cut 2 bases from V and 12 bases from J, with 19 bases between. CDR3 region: CASSPTEPLGRQLFF. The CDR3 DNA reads TGTGCCAGCTCACCAACCGAGCCTCTAGGACGACAACTGTTTTTT.

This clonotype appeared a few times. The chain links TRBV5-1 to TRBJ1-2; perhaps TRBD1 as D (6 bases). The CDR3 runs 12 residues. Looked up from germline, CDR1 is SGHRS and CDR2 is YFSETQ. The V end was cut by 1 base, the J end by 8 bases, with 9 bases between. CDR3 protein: CASSLQGKGYTF. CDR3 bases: TGCGCCAGCAGCTTGCAGGGGAAGGGCTACACCTTC.

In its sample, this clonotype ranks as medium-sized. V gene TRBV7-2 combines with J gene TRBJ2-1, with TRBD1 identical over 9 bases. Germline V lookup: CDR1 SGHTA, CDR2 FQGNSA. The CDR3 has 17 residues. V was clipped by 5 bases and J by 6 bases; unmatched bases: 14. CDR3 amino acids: CASSTQSGTGIRNEQFF. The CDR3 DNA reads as TGTGCCAGCAGCACTCAATCCGGGACAGGGATCCGCAATGAGCAGTTCTTC.

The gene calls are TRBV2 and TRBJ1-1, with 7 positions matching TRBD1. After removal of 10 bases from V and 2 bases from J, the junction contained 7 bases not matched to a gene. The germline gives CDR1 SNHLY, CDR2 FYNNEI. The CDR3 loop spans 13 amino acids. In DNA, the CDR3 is TGTGCCACCCGGGGACAGAGAAACACTGAAGCTTTCTTT. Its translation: CATRGQRNTEAFF. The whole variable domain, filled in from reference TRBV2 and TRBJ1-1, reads EPEVTQTPSHQVTQMGQEVILRCVPISNHLYFYWYRQILGQKVEFLVSFYNNEISEKSEIFDDQFSVERPDGSNFTLKIRSTKLEDSAMYFCATRGQRNTEAFFGQGTRLTVV.

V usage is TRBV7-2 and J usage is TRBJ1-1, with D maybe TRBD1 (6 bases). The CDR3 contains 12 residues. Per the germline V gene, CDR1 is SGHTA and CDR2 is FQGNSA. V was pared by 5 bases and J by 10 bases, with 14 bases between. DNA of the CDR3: TGTGCCAGCAGCATACTCCAGGGGACAGCTTTCTTT. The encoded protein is CASSILQGTAFF.

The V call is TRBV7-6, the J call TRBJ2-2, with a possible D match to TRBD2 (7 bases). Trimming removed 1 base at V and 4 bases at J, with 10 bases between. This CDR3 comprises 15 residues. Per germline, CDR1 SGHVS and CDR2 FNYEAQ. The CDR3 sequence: CASSLVAGATGELFF. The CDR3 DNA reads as TGTGCCAGCAGCTTAGTTGCGGGGGCCACCGGGGAGCTGTTTTTT. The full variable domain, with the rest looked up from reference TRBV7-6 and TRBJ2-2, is GAGVSQSPRYKVTKRGQDVALRCDPISGHVSLYWYRQALGQGPEFLTYFNYEAQQDKSGLPNDRFSAERPEGSISTLTIQRTEQRDSAMYRCASSLVAGATGELFFGEGSRLTVL.

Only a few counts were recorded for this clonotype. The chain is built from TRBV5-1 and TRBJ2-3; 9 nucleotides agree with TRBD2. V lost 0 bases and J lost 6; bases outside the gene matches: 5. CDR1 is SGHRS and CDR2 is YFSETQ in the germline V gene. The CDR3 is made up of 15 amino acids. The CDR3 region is CASSLAASGADTQYF. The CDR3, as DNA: TGCGCCAGCAGCTTGGCGGCTAGCGGGGCCGATACGCAGTATTTT.

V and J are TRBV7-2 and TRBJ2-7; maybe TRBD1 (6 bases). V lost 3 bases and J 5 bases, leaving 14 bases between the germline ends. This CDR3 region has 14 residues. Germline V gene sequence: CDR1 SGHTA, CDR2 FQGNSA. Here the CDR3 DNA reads TGTGCCAGCAGCTTCCGCAGGGGATTAGACGAGCAGTACTTC. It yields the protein CASSFRRGLDEQYF. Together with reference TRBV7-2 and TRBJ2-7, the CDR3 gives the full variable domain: GAGVSQSPSNKVTEKGKDVELRCDPISGHTALYWYRQSLGQGLEFLIYFQGNSAPDKSGLPSDRFSAERTGGSVSTLTIQRTQQEDSAVYLCASSFRRGLDEQYFGPGTRLTVT.

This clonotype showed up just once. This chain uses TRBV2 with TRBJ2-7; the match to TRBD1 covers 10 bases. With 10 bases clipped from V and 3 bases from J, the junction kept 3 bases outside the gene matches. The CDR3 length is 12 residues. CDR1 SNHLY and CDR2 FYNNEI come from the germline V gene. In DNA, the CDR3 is TGTGCCACCCGGGACAGGGGCTACGAGCAGTACTTC. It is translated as CATRDRGYEQYF.

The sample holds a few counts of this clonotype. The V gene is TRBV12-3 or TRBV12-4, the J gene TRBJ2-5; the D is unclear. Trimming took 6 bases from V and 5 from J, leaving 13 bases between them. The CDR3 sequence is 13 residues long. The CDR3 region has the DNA TGTGCCAGCAGCCTTACTAACCGGGAGACCCAGTACTTC. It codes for CASSLTNRETQYF.

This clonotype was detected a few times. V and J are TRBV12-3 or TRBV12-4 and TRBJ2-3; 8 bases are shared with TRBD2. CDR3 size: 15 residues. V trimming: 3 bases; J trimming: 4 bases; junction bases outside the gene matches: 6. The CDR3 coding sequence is TGTGCCAGCAGTTTTCCGGGGGGGCTGGCAGATACGCAGTATTTT. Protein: CASSFPGGLADTQYF.

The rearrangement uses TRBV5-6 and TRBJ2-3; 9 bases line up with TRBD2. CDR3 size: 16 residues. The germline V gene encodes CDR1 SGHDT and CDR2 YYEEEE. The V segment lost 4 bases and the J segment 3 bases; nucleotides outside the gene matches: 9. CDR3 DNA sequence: TGTGCCAGCAGCCCAGGAGCGGGGGGTGGTACAGATACGCAGTATTTT. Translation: CASSPGAGGGTDTQYF.

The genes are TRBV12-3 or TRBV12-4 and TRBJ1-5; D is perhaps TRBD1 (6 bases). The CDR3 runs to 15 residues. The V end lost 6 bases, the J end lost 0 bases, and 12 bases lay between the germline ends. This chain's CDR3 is CASSWQGNSNQPQHF. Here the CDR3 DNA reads TGTGCCAGCAGCTGGCAGGGGAATAGCAATCAGCCCCAGCATTTT.